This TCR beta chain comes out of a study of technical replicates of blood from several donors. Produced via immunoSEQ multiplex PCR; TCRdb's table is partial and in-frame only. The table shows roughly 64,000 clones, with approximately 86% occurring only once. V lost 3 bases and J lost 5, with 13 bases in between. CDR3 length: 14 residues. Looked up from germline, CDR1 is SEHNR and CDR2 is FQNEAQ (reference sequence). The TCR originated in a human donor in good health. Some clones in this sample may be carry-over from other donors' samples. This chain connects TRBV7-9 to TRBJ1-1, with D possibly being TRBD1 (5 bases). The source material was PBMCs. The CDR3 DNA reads TGTGCCAGCAGCTTTGAATCAGGGACTACTGAAGCTTTCTTT. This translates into CASSFESGTTEAFF.